This T cell receptor (beta chain) was profiled in a study of cytomegalovirus exposure and HLA in healthy donors. The length of the CDR3 is 18 residues. Germline CDR1 and CDR2: SEHNR and FQNEAQ (reference sequence). V dropped 7 bases and J dropped 5; count of bases not matched to a gene: 22. Clones were sequenced by immunoSEQ multiplex PCR, and TCRdb holds only the in-frame ones, with some missing. The sample lists about 170,000 clones, around 96% occurring once. Study-wide findings and caveats: That first-cohort TCR clusters tended to co-occur in the 90 to 150 validation repertoires was found in a later analysis. High specificity and sensitivity for cytomegalovirus status were reported for the classifier. Associated with cytomegalovirus, according to the listing, were 150 to 200 TCR beta chains.

A word on this clone: Its antigen is currently unknown.

The chain has TRBV7-9 and TRBJ1-2, with 7 positions matching TRBD1. The sequenced material came from PBMCs. This receptor was taken from a young woman in good health and CMV-seronegative. The CDR3 region is CASTPGPLTGRGAYGYTF. The CDR3 coding sequence is TGTGCCAGCACCCCGGGCCCCCTGACAGGGCGGGGGGCTTATGGCTACACCTTC.